Each of the 25 T cell receptor beta chains below was sequenced from the same sample in a study of blood T cell repertoires in COVID-19. The assay was immunoSEQ multiplex PCR, and TCRdb's table has in-frame clones only and misses some. The table has 100,000 to 150,000 clones, approximately 83% seen once. The sample was peripheral blood. These receptors were taken from a middle-aged man with active or convalescent COVID-19.

The rearrangement uses TRBV5-1 and TRBJ1-1; 7 bases agree with TRBD1. J gave up 0 bases and V 5 bases, and 10 bases lay outside the gene matches. Germline V gene data show CDR1 as SGHRS and CDR2 as YFSETQ. This CDR3 is built from 16 residues. The CDR3 is CASSHTGVAMNTEAFF. CDR3 coding DNA: TGCGCCAGCAGTCATACAGGGGTCGCAATGAACACTGAAGCTTTCTTT.

This clone was observed a single time. The chain couples TRBV7-2 to TRBJ1-3; no reliable D call. V lost 2 bases and J lost 2, with 4 bases in between. This CDR3 spans 13 amino acids. CDR1 and CDR2 from the germline V gene are SGHTA and FQGNSA. The CDR3 nucleotides are TGTGCCAGCAGCTTATTAGCTGGAAACACCATATATTTT. Its translation: CASSLLAGNTIYF.

Comment on this clone: It may be a read error: a sequence one base away is much more abundant. The chain has TRBV9 and TRBJ1-5, with a tentative D call TRBD1 (6 bases). CDR3 size: 15 residues. Trimming stripped 7 bases from V and 3 bases from J, with 17 bases between. Germline-derived CDR1 and CDR2 are SGDLS and YYNGEE. Written as DNA, the CDR3 is TGTGCCAGCCGCGAGGGGGGGGTTGTCAATCAGCCCCAGCATTTT. Residues: CASREGGVVNQPQHF. Full variable domain (rest looked up from reference TRBV9 and TRBJ1-5): DSGVTQTPKHLITATGQRVTLRCSPRSGDLSVYWYQQSLDQGLQFLIQYYNGEERAKGNILERFSAQQFPDLHSELNLSSLELGDSALYFCASREGGVVNQPQHFGDGTRLSIL.

The V and J genes are TRBV3-1 (or the pseudogene TRBV3-2) and TRBJ2-7, with 8 bases matching TRBD1. The CDR3 sequence is 13 residues long. CDR1 is LGHDT and CDR2 is YNNKEL in the germline V gene (reference sequence). The V and J ends lost 3 bases and 3 bases, in that order; junction bases with no gene match: 1. CDR3 coding DNA: TGTGCCAGCAGCCACGGACAGGGCTACGAGCAGTACTTC. Residues: CASSHGQGYEQYF.

The rearrangement uses TRBV7-2 and TRBJ2-7; 9 bases match TRBD1. The CDR3 extends over 15 amino acids. CDR1 SGHTA and CDR2 FQGNSA come from the germline V gene. Trimming at V came to 3 bases and at J to 4 bases, leaving 7 bases not matched to a gene. CDR3 residues: CASSLLGTGWYEQYF. The CDR3 DNA is TGTGCCAGCAGCTTGTTGGGGACAGGGTGGTACGAGCAGTACTTC. Full variable domain (missing parts from reference TRBV7-2 and TRBJ2-7): GAGVSQSPSNKVTEKGKDVELRCDPISGHTALYWYRQSLGQGLEFLIYFQGNSAPDKSGLPSDRFSAERTGGSVSTLTIQRTQQEDSAVYLCASSLLGTGWYEQYFGPGTRLTVT.

This sequence joins TRBV3-1 (or the pseudogene TRBV3-2) and TRBJ2-7; no definite D call. V lost 1 base, J lost 9 bases, and 16 bases lay in between. The CDR3 runs 14 residues. Germline V gene lookup returns CDR1 LGHDT and CDR2 YNNKEL (reference sequence). CDR3 nucleotides: TGTGCCAGCAGCCAAGGTCCGGGTGGTATCGCGCAGTACTTC. Its translation is CASSQGPGGIAQYF.

Comment on this clone: The DNA is omitted, as the CDR3 cannot be located on it reliably, and the CDR3 follows TCRdb's listing. The rearrangement uses TRBV12-2 and TRBJ1-3. TRBV12-2 is recorded as a pseudogene. The CDR3 numbers 20 amino acids, ends counted. The CDR3 spells CASRPTPGSPTVGSGNTIYF.

The J gene is TRBJ2-7, the V gene TRBV6-6, with 9 bases aligning to TRBD1. V lost 0 bases, J lost 7 bases, and 4 bases stayed unmatched. This CDR3 contains 14 residues. Looked up from germline, CDR1 is MNHNY and CDR2 is SVGAGI (reference sequence). CDR3 bases: TGTGCCAGCAGTTACTCAGGGACAGGGAGGGAGCAGTACTTC. Amino acid sequence: CASSYSGTGREQYF.

This clone was detected once. The rearrangement uses TRBV27 and TRBJ2-1, with 10 bases that match TRBD2. Looked up from germline, CDR1 is MNHEY and CDR2 is SMNVEV (reference sequence). Unmatched junction bases numbered 6, after V lost 6 bases and J lost 4 bases. The CDR3 has 15 amino acids. Here the CDR3 reads CASSPTAGGYNEQFF. Here the CDR3 DNA reads TGTGCCAGCAGCCCCACAGCGGGGGGGTACAATGAGCAGTTCTTC.

The V and J genes are TRBV7-2 and TRBJ2-6; D may be TRBD1 (6 bases). CDR1 and CDR2 (germline): SGHTA, FQGNSA. This CDR3 region has 16 residues. V shed 4 bases and J shed 0 bases, with 10 bases lying between them. The CDR3 loop reads CASSSPRGSGANVLTF. The CDR3 bases are TGTGCCAGCAGCTCCCCCAGGGGCTCTGGGGCCAACGTCCTGACTTTC.

V is TRBV21-1 and J is TRBJ2-7; the table names TRBD2, a call not compared with the DNA. TRBV21-1 is assigned pseudogene status. CDR3 length: 14 amino acids. Here the CDR3 DNA reads TGTGCCAGCAGCAAATGCACTCGAACCTACGAGCAGTACTTC. Translated, it gives CASSKCTRTYEQYF.

As regards this clone: Other DNA sequences in this specimen translate into the identical CDR3. The rearrangement joins TRBV4-2 to TRBJ1-4, with D unresolved. There are 15 residues in the CDR3. The V gene lost 1 base and the J gene lost 0 bases, with 6 bases spanning the gap. The V gene's germline CDR1 is LGHNA and CDR2 YNFKEQ. The CDR3 here is CASSQVETTNEKLFF. Here the CDR3 DNA reads TGTGCCAGCAGCCAAGTCGAGACAACTAATGAAAAACTGTTTTTT.

The chain is built from TRBV15 and TRBJ1-6; D remains unclear. The CDR3 runs 12 residues. Per germline, CDR1 LNHNV and CDR2 YYDKDF (reference sequence). V dropped 3 bases and J dropped 11 bases, with 8 bases sitting between them. CDR3 bases: TGTGCCACCAGCAGCGAGATCCCACCCCTCCACTTT. Residues: CATSSEIPPLHF. The full variable domain, rest sourced from reference TRBV15 and TRBJ1-6, is DAMVIQNPRYQVTQFGKPVTLSCSQTLNHNVMYWYQQKSSQAPKLLFHYYDKDFNNEADTPDNFQSRRPNTSFCFLDIRSPGLGDTAMYLCATSSEIPPLHFGNGTRLTVT.

V and J are TRBV27 and TRBJ2-7; 7 nucleotides agree with TRBD1. This CDR3 comprises 13 residues. Losses at the gene ends were 5 bases for V and 2 bases for J; bases not matched to a gene: 3. The germline gives CDR1 MNHEY, CDR2 SMNVEV (reference sequence). The CDR3: CASSLGTAYEQYF. The CDR3 nucleotides read TGTGCCAGCAGTCTGGGGACAGCCTACGAGCAGTACTTC.

The chain combines TRBV3-1 (or the pseudogene TRBV3-2) with TRBJ2-7; TRBD1 aligns across 8 bases. CDR1 and CDR2 from the germline V gene are LGHDT and YNNKEL (reference sequence). With 4 bases clipped from V and 7 bases from J, the junction kept 3 bases outside the gene matches. The CDR3 runs 12 residues. The chain's CDR3 is CASSPTGGEQYF. In nucleotides, the CDR3 is TGTGCCAGCAGCCCCACAGGGGGGGAGCAGTACTTC.

The chain is built from TRBV2 and TRBJ1-6; 7 bases map to TRBD1. The junction had 8 bases not matched to a gene; V was cut back by 6 bases and J by 3 bases. CDR3 size: 16 residues. CDR1 is SNHLY and CDR2 is FYNNEI in the germline V gene. CDR3 loop: CASRPYRGDYNSPLHF. CDR3 nucleotide sequence: TGTGCCAGCAGACCATACAGGGGTGACTATAATTCACCCCTCCACTTT.

This clone has just a few counts. V gene TRBV4-2 combines with J gene TRBJ1-5; D call uncertain. This CDR3 has 16 residues. The germline V and J ends were trimmed by 0 bases and 0 bases, with 9 bases remaining between them. Germline lookup yields CDR1 LGHNA and CDR2 YNFKEQ. The CDR3 nucleotides read TGTGCCAGCAGCCAAGATCCAGACTATAGCAATCAGCCCCAGCATTTT. The encoded protein is CASSQDPDYSNQPQHF.

The gene calls are TRBV7-3 and TRBJ2-7; TRBD1 matches 9 bases. The CDR3 extends over 14 amino acids. The V and J ends lost 2 bases and 3 bases, in that order; junction bases with no gene match: 2. Germline CDR1 SGHTA, CDR2 FQGTGA. CDR3 in DNA: TGTGCCAGCAGCTTAGGGACAGGGTTCTACGAGCAGTACTTC. This encodes CASSLGTGFYEQYF.

DNA for the CDR3: TGTGCCAGCAGCCCCAGGGGCCTGGGAGAAAAACTGTTTTTT. This sequence encodes CASSPRGLGEKLFF. This chain connects TRBV7-9 to TRBJ1-4, with D possibly being TRBD1 (6 bases). The ends were cut back, 5 bases at V and 8 bases at J, with 15 bases in the middle. CDR1 and CDR2 (germline): SEHNR, FQNEAQ (reference sequence). There are 14 residues in the CDR3.

The V call is TRBV7-6, the J call TRBJ1-1, with 8 positions matching TRBD1. Trimming cost V 6 bases and J 4 bases; bases outside gene matches: 13. Germline CDR1 is SGHVS and CDR2 is FNYEAQ. This CDR3 spans 16 amino acids. The CDR3 nucleotides read TGTGCCAGCAGTCTCAAATCAGGGGGCGCGGGCACTGAAGCTTTCTTT. Encoded protein: CASSLKSGGAGTEAFF. Together with reference TRBV7-6 and TRBJ1-1, the CDR3 gives the full variable domain: GAGVSQSPRYKVTKRGQDVALRCDPISGHVSLYWYRQALGQGPEFLTYFNYEAQQDKSGLPNDRFSAERPEGSISTLTIQRTEQRDSAMYRCASSLKSGGAGTEAFFGQGTRLTVV.

V and J are TRBV4-1 and TRBJ2-3, with 8 bases that match TRBD2. The V gene end was trimmed by 5 bases and the J gene end by 3 bases; junction bases not matched to a gene: 16. The CDR3 sequence is 18 residues long. Germline CDR1 MGHRA, CDR2 YSYEKL. This chain's CDR3 is CASSEGGLNGGVTDTQYF. The CDR3 region has the DNA TGCGCCAGCAGCGAAGGAGGCCTTAACGGGGGGGTGACAGATACGCAGTATTTT.

V and J are TRBV15 and TRBJ2-5, with TRBD1 identical over 11 bases. This CDR3 is 14 amino acids long. V trimming: 4 bases; J trimming: 4 bases; junction bases outside the gene matches: 2. Germline loops: CDR1 LNHNV, CDR2 YYDKDF (reference sequence). CDR3 in amino acids: CATSIGQGAETQYF. CDR3 coding DNA: TGTGCCACCAGCATTGGACAGGGGGCAGAGACCCAGTACTTC.

The CDR3 DNA reads as TGTGCCAGCAGCGCAGGACAGCCGAGCTCCTACGAGCAGTACTTC. This gives the protein CASSAGQPSSYEQYF. V is TRBV3-1 (or the pseudogene TRBV3-2) and J is TRBJ2-7; tentative D call: TRBD1 (6 bases). Germline V lookup: CDR1 LGHDT, CDR2 YNNKEL (reference sequence). V lost 5 bases to trimming and J lost 0 bases, with 14 bases between them. The CDR3 length is 15 residues.

The chain is built from TRBV30 and TRBJ1-4; D is unclear. The V end lost 1 base, the J end lost 12 bases, and 15 bases lay between the germline ends. The CDR3 is 13 residues long. Germline lookup yields CDR1 GTSNPN and CDR2 SVGIG (reference sequence). The CDR3 loop reads CAWSATGEVELFF. CDR3 nucleotide sequence: TGTGCCTGGAGTGCGACTGGCGAGGTTGAACTGTTTTTT.

The chain links TRBV7-2 to TRBJ2-3; D is undetermined. Deletions cut 1 base from V and 11 bases from J, with 16 bases between. Germline CDR1 is SGHTA and CDR2 is FQGNSA. The CDR3 loop spans 14 amino acids. The CDR3 loop is CASSLEWIALQQYF. CDR3 DNA: TGTGCCAGCAGCTTAGAATGGATAGCCCTACAGCAGTATTTT. Full variable domain (outside the CDR3, taken from reference TRBV7-2 and TRBJ2-3): GAGVSQSPSNKVTEKGKDVELRCDPISGHTALYWYRQSLGQGLEFLIYFQGNSAPDKSGLPSDRFSAERTGGSVSTLTIQRTQQEDSAVYLCASSLEWIALQQYFGPGTRLTVL.